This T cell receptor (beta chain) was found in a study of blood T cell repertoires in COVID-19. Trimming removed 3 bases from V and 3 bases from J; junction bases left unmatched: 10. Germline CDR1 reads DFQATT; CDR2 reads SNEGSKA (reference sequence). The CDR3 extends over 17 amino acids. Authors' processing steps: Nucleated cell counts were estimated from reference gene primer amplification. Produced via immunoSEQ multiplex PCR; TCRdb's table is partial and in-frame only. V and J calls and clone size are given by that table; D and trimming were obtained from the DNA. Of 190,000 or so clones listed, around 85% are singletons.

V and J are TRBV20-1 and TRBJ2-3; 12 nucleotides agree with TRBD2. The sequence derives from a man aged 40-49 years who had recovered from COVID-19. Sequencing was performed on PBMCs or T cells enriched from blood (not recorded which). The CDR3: CSASPHLAGGGTDTQYF. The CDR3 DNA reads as TGCAGTGCTAGTCCCCATCTAGCGGGAGGGGGTACAGATACGCAGTATTTT.